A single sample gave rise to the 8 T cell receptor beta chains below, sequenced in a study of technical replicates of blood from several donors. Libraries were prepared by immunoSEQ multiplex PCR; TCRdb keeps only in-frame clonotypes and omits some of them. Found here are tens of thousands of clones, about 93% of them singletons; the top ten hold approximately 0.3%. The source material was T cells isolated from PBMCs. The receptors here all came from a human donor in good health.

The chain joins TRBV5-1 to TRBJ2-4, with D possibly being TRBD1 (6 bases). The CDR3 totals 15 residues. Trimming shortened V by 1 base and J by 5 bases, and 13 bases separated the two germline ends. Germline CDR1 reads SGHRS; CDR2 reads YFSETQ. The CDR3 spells CASSLSPGAQNIQYF. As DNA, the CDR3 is TGCGCCAGCAGCTTGAGCCCAGGGGCTCAAAACATTCAGTACTTC.

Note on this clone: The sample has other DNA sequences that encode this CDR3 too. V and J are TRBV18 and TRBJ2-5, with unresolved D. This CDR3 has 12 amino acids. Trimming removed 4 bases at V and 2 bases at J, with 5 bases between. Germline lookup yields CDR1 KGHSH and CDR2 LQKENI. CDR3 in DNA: TGTGCCAGCTCACAACTACAAGAGACCCAGTACTTC. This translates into CASSQLQETQYF.

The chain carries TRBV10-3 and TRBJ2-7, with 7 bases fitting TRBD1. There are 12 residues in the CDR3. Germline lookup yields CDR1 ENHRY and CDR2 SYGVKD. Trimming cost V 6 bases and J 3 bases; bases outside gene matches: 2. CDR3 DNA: TGTGCCATCAGCGGGGACAGCTACGAGCAGTACTTC. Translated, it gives CAISGDSYEQYF.

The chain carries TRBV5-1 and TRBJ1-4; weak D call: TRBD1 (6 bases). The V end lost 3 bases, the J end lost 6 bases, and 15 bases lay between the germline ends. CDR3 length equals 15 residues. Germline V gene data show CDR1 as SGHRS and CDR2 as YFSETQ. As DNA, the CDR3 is TGCGCCAGCAGCTGGACCGGCAGGGGTGATGAAAAACTGTTTTTT. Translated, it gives CASSWTGRGDEKLFF.

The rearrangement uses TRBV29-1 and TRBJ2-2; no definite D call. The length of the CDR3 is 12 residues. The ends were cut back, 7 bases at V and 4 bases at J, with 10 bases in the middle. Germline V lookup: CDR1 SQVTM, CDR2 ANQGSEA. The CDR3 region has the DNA TGCAGCGCCCGGTCAGGCACCGGGGAGCTGTTTTTT. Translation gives CSARSGTGELFF.

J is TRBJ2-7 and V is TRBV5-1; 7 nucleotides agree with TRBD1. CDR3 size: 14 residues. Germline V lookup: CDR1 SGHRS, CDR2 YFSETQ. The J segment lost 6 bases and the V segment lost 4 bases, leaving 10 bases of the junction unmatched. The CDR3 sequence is CASSDTTGYGEQYF. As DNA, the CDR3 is TGCGCCAGCAGCGATACGACAGGGTACGGCGAGCAGTACTTC.

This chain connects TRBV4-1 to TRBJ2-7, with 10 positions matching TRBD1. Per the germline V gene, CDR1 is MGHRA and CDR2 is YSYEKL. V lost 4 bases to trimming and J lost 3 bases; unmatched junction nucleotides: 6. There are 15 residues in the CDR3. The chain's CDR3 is CASSRGQGVIYEQYF. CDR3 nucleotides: TGCGCCAGCAGCCGTGGACAGGGGGTCATCTACGAGCAGTACTTC.

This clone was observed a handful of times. CDR3 region: CASSMPSNEQFF. CDR3 sequence (DNA): TGTGCCAGTAGTATGCCCAGCAATGAGCAGTTCTTC. The J gene is TRBJ2-1, the V gene TRBV19; D gene unclear. Trimming took off 3 bases at V and 6 bases at J, with 6 bases between the two ends. The CDR3 spans 12 residues. Germline V gives CDR1 LNHDA, CDR2 SQIVND (reference sequence).